These 8 T cell receptor beta chains share one sample of origin, sequenced in a study of blood T cell repertoires in COVID-19. Repertoires were generated with immunoSEQ multiplex PCR, while TCRdb's copy carries only in-frame clones and drops some. In the table there are hundreds of thousands of clones, just over 85% of which are singletons. The sequenced sample consisted of PBMCs or T cells enriched from blood (not recorded which). All receptors come from a man younger than 35 who had recovered from COVID-19.

V usage is TRBV27 and J usage is TRBJ1-1, with TRBD1 matching over 7 bases. Germline CDR1 is MNHEY and CDR2 is SMNVEV (reference sequence). The CDR3 sequence is 15 residues long. V lost 4 bases to trimming and J lost 5 bases; unmatched junction nucleotides: 10. DNA of the CDR3: TGTGCCAGCAGTTGGCGGGAGGGGGCGAGGACTGAAGCTTTCTTT. It codes for CASSWREGARTEAFF.

The chain recombines TRBV5-4 with TRBJ2-3; 8 bases match TRBD2. Germline CDR1 and CDR2: SGHNT and YYREEE (reference sequence). V trimming: 4 bases; J trimming: 5 bases; junction bases outside the gene matches: 12. The CDR3 covers 16 residues. CDR3 nucleotide sequence: TGTGCCAGCAGCGGACCGGGGGGGTCTTTACGAGATACGCAGTATTTT. Amino acid sequence: CASSGPGGSLRDTQYF.

The genes are TRBV5-1 and TRBJ2-7; tentative D call: TRBD1 (8 bases). Trimming removed 7 bases from V and 1 base from J, with 15 bases in between. This CDR3 is built from 14 residues. Germline V gives CDR1 SGHRS, CDR2 YFSETQ. For the CDR3, the DNA is TGCGCCAGCCACTCACAGGGGGGGTCCTACGAGCAGTACTTC. Encoded protein: CASHSQGGSYEQYF.

The chain combines TRBV5-1 with TRBJ1-4; TRBD1 matches at 8 bases. Germline V gene data show CDR1 as SGHRS and CDR2 as YFSETQ. The V segment lost 0 bases and the J segment 5 bases; nucleotides outside the gene matches: 6. The CDR3 loop spans 16 amino acids. The CDR3 sequence: CASSLGGQGGNEKLFF. The CDR3, as DNA: TGCGCCAGCAGCTTGGGCGGACAGGGAGGGAATGAAAAACTGTTTTTT.

CDR3 residues: CASSPRTGAKETQYF. The CDR3, as DNA: TGCGCCAGCAGTCCTAGGACAGGGGCAAAGGAGACCCAGTACTTC. The chain recombines TRBV23-1 with TRBJ2-5; 9 bases line up with TRBD1. TRBV23-1 qualifies as an ORF whose function is uncertain. This CDR3 contains 15 residues. The trim removed 4 bases at V and 5 bases at J, leaving 8 bases unmatched.

The sample holds a few counts of this clone. The chain employs TRBV2 and TRBJ2-3, with TRBD2 matching over 7 bases. CDR3 length equals 13 residues. CDR1 and CDR2 (germline): SNHLY, FYNNEI. The V segment lost 6 bases and the J segment 6 bases; nucleotides outside the gene matches: 6. The DNA for the CDR3 is TGTGCCAGCAGCACCGGGACTACTGATACGCAGTATTTT. Residues: CASSTGTTDTQYF.

The chain carries TRBV7-9 and TRBJ2-3, with 10 positions matching TRBD2. Germline-derived CDR1 and CDR2 are SEHNR and FQNEAQ (reference sequence). J gave up 5 bases and V 6 bases, and 11 bases lay outside the gene matches. The CDR3 extends over 16 amino acids. The CDR3 region is CASRAQREGMVDTQYF. The CDR3 bases are TGTGCCAGCAGGGCGCAGCGGGAGGGGATGGTAGATACGCAGTATTTT.

The chain has TRBV28 and TRBJ1-5; weak D call: TRBD1 (5 bases). Trimming left V 3 bases short and J 1 base short, with 10 bases between. The CDR3 length is 15 residues. Germline values: CDR1 MDHEN, CDR2 SYDVKM. The CDR3 DNA reads as TGTGCCAGCAGTTTTCGGGAGGGGAGCAATCAGCCCCAGCATTTT. The encoded protein is CASSFREGSNQPQHF.